One and the same sample provided the 26 T cell receptor beta chains below, sequenced in a study of Ad26.COV2.S vaccination and SARS-CoV-2 variants. Treatment denoted: around 19 received Ad26.COV2.S at low or high dose, single or two shots; about 5 received placebo; per-sample allocation not given. Sampling was performed 63 days after the first vaccine or placebo injection. Measured with immunoSEQ multiplex PCR; TCRdb has only the in-frame clones, and not every one. There are over 200,000 clones in the sample; around nine tenths occur only once, and about 10% lies in the top ten. This material consisted of peripheral blood, taken in a trial of Ad26.COV2.S vaccine versus placebo. These receptors were taken from a person between 18 and 65 years old who received the Ad26.COV2.S COVID-19 vaccine or a placebo.

The chain uses TRBV6-5 and TRBJ2-6, with TRBD1 identical over 9 bases. CDR3 length equals 12 residues. CDR1 is MNHEY and CDR2 is SVGAGI in the germline V gene. The J segment lost 19 bases and the V segment lost 5 bases, leaving 9 bases of the junction unmatched. The CDR3 protein is CASSPTGGGITF. CDR3 in DNA: TGTGCCAGCAGTCCAACAGGGGGCGGAATAACTTTC.

The chain has TRBV4-3 and TRBJ2-7; the D gene is possibly TRBD1 (5 bases). In germline, CDR1 is LGHNA, CDR2 YSLEER. The CDR3 consists of 15 residues. Trimming cost V 0 bases and J 4 bases, with 13 bases left between them. For the CDR3, the DNA is TGCGCCAGCAGCCAAGATCGCAGGGAAATATACGAGCAGTACTTC. Translating it yields CASSQDRREIYEQYF.

The V and J genes are TRBV5-1 and TRBJ2-2, with D possibly being TRBD1 (5 bases). This CDR3 is built from 15 residues. Germline CDR1 and CDR2: SGHRS and YFSETQ. The V and J ends lost 1 base and 5 bases respectively, with 12 bases between them. CDR3 region: CASSLQGLGTGELFF. Written as DNA, the CDR3 is TGCGCCAGCAGCTTGCAGGGCTTGGGGACCGGGGAGCTGTTTTTT.

CDR3 nucleotides: TGCGCCAGCAGCTTCCGGGACGGGGAAAAACTGTTTTTT. Its protein product is CASSFRDGEKLFF. This chain links TRBV5-1 with TRBJ1-4; the D gene is possibly TRBD1 (5 bases). V lost 2 bases to trimming and J lost 8 bases, with 10 bases between them. CDR3 length: 13 residues. Germline lookup yields CDR1 SGHRS and CDR2 YFSETQ.

The V and J genes are TRBV6-5 and TRBJ1-1; 7 bases align to TRBD1. Trimming cost V 2 bases and J 1 base; bases outside gene matches: 7. CDR3 size: 16 residues. Per the germline V gene, CDR1 is MNHEY and CDR2 is SVGAGI. In nucleotides, the CDR3 is TGTGCCAGCAGTTACACCCGGGGACAGCCGAACACTGAAGCTTTCTTT. Amino acid sequence: CASSYTRGQPNTEAFF.

CDR3 nucleotides: TGTGCCAGCAGCCCCGGACACTATGGCTACACCTTC. Translated: CASSPGHYGYTF. The V gene is TRBV7-2, the J gene TRBJ1-2; D gene ambiguous. The CDR3 runs 12 residues. V dropped 5 bases and J dropped 3 bases, with 7 bases sitting between them. Germline lookup yields CDR1 SGHTA and CDR2 FQGNSA.

The chain joins TRBV11-2 to TRBJ2-7; maybe TRBD2 (6 bases). The V gene's germline CDR1 is SGHAT and CDR2 FQNNGV. V gave up 5 bases and J gave up 4 bases, with 9 bases separating them. CDR3 size: 12 residues. In nucleotides, the CDR3 is TGTGCCAGCAGCCACGGACTATACGAGCAGTACTTC. It translates to CASSHGLYEQYF. The variable domain in full, completed from reference TRBV11-2 and TRBJ2-7, reads EAGVAQSPRYKIIEKRQSVAFWCNPISGHATLYWYQQILGQGPKLLIQFQNNGVVDDSQLPKDRFSAERLKGVDSTLKIQPAKLEDSAVYLCASSHGLYEQYFGPGTRLTVT.

This clone was seen a single time. The J gene is TRBJ2-1, the V gene TRBV25-1; D remains ambiguous. Looked up from germline, CDR1 is MGHDK and CDR2 is SYGVNS. Between the trimmed V and J ends, which lost 1 base and 3 bases, there was a span of 13 bases. CDR3 size: 16 residues. As DNA, the CDR3 is TGTGCCAGCAGTGAATGGCAGAAGAGCATCTACAATGAGCAGTTCTTC. This translates into CASSEWQKSIYNEQFF.

V is TRBV10-3 and J is TRBJ2-2; D tentatively reads TRBD1 or TRBD2 (5 bases each). The CDR3 sequence is 14 residues long. CDR1 and CDR2 from the germline V gene are ENHRY and SYGVKD. Deletions cut 6 bases from V and 1 base from J, with 9 bases between. The CDR3 DNA sequence: TGTGCCATCAGAGGGGACGGGAACACCGGGGAGCTGTTTTTT. As protein: CAIRGDGNTGELFF.

The chain carries TRBV5-1 and TRBJ2-5; no definite D call. Germline V lookup: CDR1 SGHRS, CDR2 YFSETQ. V lost 4 bases and J 4 bases, leaving 8 bases between the germline ends. The CDR3 has 12 amino acids. CDR3 sequence reads: CASSHEAETQYF. As DNA, the CDR3 is TGCGCCAGCAGCCACGAGGCAGAGACCCAGTACTTC. Supplemented by reference TRBV5-1 and TRBJ2-5, the full variable domain reads KAGVTQTPRYLIKTRGQQVTLSCSPISGHRSVSWYQQTPGQGLQFLFEYFSETQRNKGNFPGRFSGRQFSNSRSEMNVSTLELGDSALYLCASSHEAETQYFGPGTRLLVL.

The chain joins TRBV6-5 to TRBJ2-7; possibly TRBD2 for D (5 bases). Looked up from germline, CDR1 is MNHEY and CDR2 is SVGAGI. V lost 4 bases, J lost 6 bases, and 10 bases lay in between. CDR3 length equals 12 residues. CDR3 DNA: TGTGCCAGCAGTTCGTCTAGCTCCGAGCAGTACTTC. This translates into CASSSSSSEQYF.

The J gene is TRBJ2-2, the V gene TRBV19; the D gene could be TRBD1 or TRBD2 (5 bases each). Trimming removed 5 bases at V and 5 bases at J, with 24 bases between. Germline CDR1 is LNHDA and CDR2 is SQIVND (reference sequence). CDR3 size: 18 residues. The DNA of the CDR3 is TGTGCCAGTAGTGGGGGACCGTCGGCGGCTCCTCGTACCGGGGAGCTGTTTTTT. Protein: CASSGGPSAAPRTGELFF.

The V gene is TRBV6-5, the J gene TRBJ1-2; possibly TRBD1 for D (5 bases). Between the trimmed V and J ends, which lost 0 bases and 3 bases, there was a span of 11 bases. The CDR3 loop spans 15 amino acids. CDR1 is MNHEY, CDR2 SVGAGI, per germline. CDR3: CASSYSGLGDYGYTF. Here the CDR3 DNA reads TGTGCCAGCAGTTACTCTGGGCTGGGGGACTATGGCTACACCTTC.

The chain uses TRBV19 and TRBJ1-5, with D possibly TRBD1 on 5 matching bases. Germline CDR1 is LNHDA and CDR2 is SQIVND (reference sequence). The CDR3 sequence is 15 residues long. The germline V and J ends were trimmed by 7 bases and 3 bases, with 16 bases remaining between them. The CDR3 sequence is CASMAQGSYNQPQHF. The DNA of the CDR3 is TGTGCCAGTATGGCGCAGGGTTCTTACAATCAGCCCCAGCATTTT.

The chain has TRBV7-2 and TRBJ2-1; 8 bases align to TRBD2. The ends lost 4 bases at V and 8 bases at J; junction bases unmatched: 7. Germline V gene lookup returns CDR1 SGHTA and CDR2 FQGNSA. CDR3 size: 14 residues. CDR3 region: CASSSGRGWDEQFF. For the CDR3, the DNA is TGTGCCAGCAGCTCCGGGAGGGGGTGGGATGAGCAGTTCTTC. The whole variable domain, filled in from reference TRBV7-2 and TRBJ2-1, reads GAGVSQSPSNKVTEKGKDVELRCDPISGHTALYWYRQSLGQGLEFLIYFQGNSAPDKSGLPSDRFSAERTGGSVSTLTIQRTQQEDSAVYLCASSSGRGWDEQFFGPGTRLTVL.

The rearrangement links TRBV19 to TRBJ1-3, with D perhaps matching TRBD1 (6 bases). Trimming pared 5 bases from V and 0 bases from J, leaving 14 bases between. Germline CDR1 LNHDA, CDR2 SQIVND (reference sequence). The CDR3 runs 16 residues. CDR3 bases: TGTGCCAGTAGTCGGACAGATCTTCACTCTGGAAACACCATATATTTT. The encoded protein is CASSRTDLHSGNTIYF.

This chain links TRBV11-3 with TRBJ2-2; D unresolved. Trimming removed 5 bases at V and 6 bases at J, with 10 bases between. The germline CDR1 and CDR2 sequences are SGHNT and YENEEA. The CDR3 has 13 amino acids. CDR3 bases: TGTGCCAGCAGCCCGTTTCCGGCCGGGGAGCTGTTTTTT. Residues: CASSPFPAGELFF.

The V call is TRBV5-5, the J call TRBJ2-7; D not resolved. The germline CDR1 and CDR2 sequences are SGHKS and YYEKEE (reference sequence). The V gene lost 0 bases and the J gene lost 0 bases, with 4 bases spanning the gap. CDR3 length: 13 amino acids. In DNA, the CDR3 is TGTGCCAGCAGCTTGGGTCACTCCTACGAGCAGTACTTC. Protein sequence: CASSLGHSYEQYF.

This clone showed up just once. The chain recombines TRBV10-3 with TRBJ1-1; 11 positions agree with TRBD1. The junction had 5 bases not matched to a gene; V was cut back by 1 base and J by 1 base. This CDR3 has 17 amino acids. CDR1 and CDR2 from the germline V gene are ENHRY and SYGVKD. CDR3 nucleotides: TGTGCCATCAGTGAGTTAGGACAGGGGGCGTCGAACACTGAAGCTTTCTTT. It codes for CAISELGQGASNTEAFF.

The chain has TRBV5-1 and TRBJ1-6; 9 bases are a match to TRBD1. V shed 4 bases and J 10 bases; nucleotides not matched to a gene: 12. Germline lookup yields CDR1 SGHRS and CDR2 YFSETQ. The CDR3 has 16 residues. The CDR3 sequence: CASSHRDRASLSPLHF. The CDR3 nucleotides are TGCGCCAGCAGCCACCGGGACAGGGCATCTCTCTCACCCCTCCACTTT.

V is TRBV29-1 and J is TRBJ2-1; perhaps TRBD2 as D (5 bases). CDR3 length equals 11 residues. V was cut by 7 bases and J by 12 bases, with 16 bases left in between. Germline CDR1 reads SQVTM; CDR2 reads ANQGSEA. This CDR3 is CSAGDSMGQFF. In DNA form, the CDR3 reads TGCAGCGCCGGGGATAGCATGGGGCAGTTCTTC.

The chain carries TRBV28 and TRBJ2-7; D possibly corresponds to TRBD1 (6 bases). V was trimmed by 6 bases and J by 1 base, leaving 28 bases between them. Germline CDR1 and CDR2: MDHEN and SYDVKM. The CDR3 has 19 amino acids. The CDR3 region has the DNA TGTGCCAGCAGACCCCAGGACAGCCGAAACACCTACTATTCCTACGAGCAGTACTTC. This codes for CASRPQDSRNTYYSYEQYF. Based on the CDR3 plus reference TRBV28 and TRBJ2-7, the full variable domain is DVKVTQSSRYLVKRTGEKVFLECVQDMDHENMFWYRQDPGLGLRLIYFSYDVKMKEKGDIPEGYSVSREKKERFSLILESASTNQTSMYLCASRPQDSRNTYYSYEQYFGPGTRLTVT.

This chain uses TRBV7-9 with TRBJ1-6; 8 bases fit TRBD1. The CDR3 contains 14 residues. CDR1 and CDR2 from the germline V gene are SEHNR and FQNEAQ (reference sequence). V dropped 3 bases and J dropped 10; count of bases not matched to a gene: 5. CDR3 amino acids: CASSFGTGGSPLHF. For the CDR3, the DNA is TGTGCCAGCAGCTTCGGGACAGGAGGATCACCCCTCCACTTT.

This sequence joins TRBV4-1 and TRBJ1-2; D unclear. CDR1 MGHRA and CDR2 YSYEKL come from the germline V gene. The V end lost 0 bases, the J end lost 8 bases, and 7 bases lay between the germline ends. The CDR3 runs 12 residues. This chain's CDR3 is CASSQDGEGYTF. CDR3 sequence (DNA): TGCGCCAGCAGCCAAGATGGGGAGGGCTACACCTTC.

The chain combines TRBV28 with TRBJ2-1, with TRBD2 matching 8 bases. The V segment lost 3 bases and the J segment 8 bases; nucleotides outside the gene matches: 6. The CDR3 consists of 14 residues. Germline loops: CDR1 MDHEN, CDR2 SYDVKM. The CDR3 here is CASSFVTSGDEQFF. The DNA for the CDR3 is TGTGCCAGCAGTTTCGTCACTAGCGGAGATGAGCAGTTCTTC.

As for this clone: Other DNA sequences from this sample encode an identical CDR3 as well. The chain joins TRBV9 to TRBJ2-7; unclear D gene. The V end was cut by 0 bases, the J end by 2 bases, with 9 bases between. Looked up from germline, CDR1 is SGDLS and CDR2 is YYNGEE. CDR3 length: 14 amino acids. This CDR3 reads CASSVGGVTYEQYF. CDR3 nucleotides: TGTGCCAGCAGCGTAGGGGGTGTGACCTACGAGCAGTACTTC.